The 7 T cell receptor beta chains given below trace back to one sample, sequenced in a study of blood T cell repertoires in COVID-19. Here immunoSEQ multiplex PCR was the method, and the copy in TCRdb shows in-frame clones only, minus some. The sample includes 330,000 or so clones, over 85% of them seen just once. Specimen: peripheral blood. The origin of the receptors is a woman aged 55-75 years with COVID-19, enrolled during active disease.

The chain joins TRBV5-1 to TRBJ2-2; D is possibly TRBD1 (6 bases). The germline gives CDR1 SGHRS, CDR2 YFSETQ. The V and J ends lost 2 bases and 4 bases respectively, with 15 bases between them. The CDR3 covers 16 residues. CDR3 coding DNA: TGCGCCAGCAGCTTTTGGCAGGGGTCCTCCACCGGGGAGCTGTTTTTT. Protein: CASSFWQGSSTGELFF.

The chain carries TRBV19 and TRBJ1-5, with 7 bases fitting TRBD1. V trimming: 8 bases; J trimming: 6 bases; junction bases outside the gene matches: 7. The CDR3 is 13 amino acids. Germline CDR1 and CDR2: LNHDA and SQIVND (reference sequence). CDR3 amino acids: CASSDRAGQPQHF. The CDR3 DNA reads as TGTGCCAGTTCCGACAGGGCGGGTCAGCCCCAGCATTTT.

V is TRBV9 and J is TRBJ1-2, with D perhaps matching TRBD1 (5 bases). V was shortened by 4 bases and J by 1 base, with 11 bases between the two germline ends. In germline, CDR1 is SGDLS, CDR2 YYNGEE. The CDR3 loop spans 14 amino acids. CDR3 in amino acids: CASSTHGGNYGYTF. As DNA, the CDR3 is TGTGCCAGCAGCACTCACGGGGGTAACTATGGCTACACCTTC.

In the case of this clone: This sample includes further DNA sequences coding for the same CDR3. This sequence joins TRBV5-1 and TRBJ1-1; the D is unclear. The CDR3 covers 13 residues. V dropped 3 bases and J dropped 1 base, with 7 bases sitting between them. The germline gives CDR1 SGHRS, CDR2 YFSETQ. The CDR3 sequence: CASSYTGNTEAFF. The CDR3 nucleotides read TGCGCCAGCAGCTACACGGGGAACACTGAAGCTTTCTTT.

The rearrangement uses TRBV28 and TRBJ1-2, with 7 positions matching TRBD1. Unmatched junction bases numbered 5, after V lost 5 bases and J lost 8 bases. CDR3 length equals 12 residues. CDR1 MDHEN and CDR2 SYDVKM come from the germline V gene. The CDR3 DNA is TGTGCCAGCAGTACCGTGGACAGGGGCTACACCTTC. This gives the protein CASSTVDRGYTF.

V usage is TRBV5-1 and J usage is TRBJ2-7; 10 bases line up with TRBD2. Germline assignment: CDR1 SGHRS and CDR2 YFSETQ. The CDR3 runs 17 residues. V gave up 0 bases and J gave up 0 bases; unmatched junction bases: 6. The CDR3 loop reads CASSLAPSGGSSYEQYF. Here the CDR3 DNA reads TGCGCCAGCAGCTTGGCGCCTAGCGGGGGTAGCTCCTACGAGCAGTACTTC.

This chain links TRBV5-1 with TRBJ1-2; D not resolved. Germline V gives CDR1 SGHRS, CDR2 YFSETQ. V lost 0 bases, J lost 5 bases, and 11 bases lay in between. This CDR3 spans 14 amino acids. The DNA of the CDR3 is TGCGCCAGCAGCTTGGGGGCGGGGATTTATGGCTACACCTTC. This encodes CASSLGAGIYGYTF.